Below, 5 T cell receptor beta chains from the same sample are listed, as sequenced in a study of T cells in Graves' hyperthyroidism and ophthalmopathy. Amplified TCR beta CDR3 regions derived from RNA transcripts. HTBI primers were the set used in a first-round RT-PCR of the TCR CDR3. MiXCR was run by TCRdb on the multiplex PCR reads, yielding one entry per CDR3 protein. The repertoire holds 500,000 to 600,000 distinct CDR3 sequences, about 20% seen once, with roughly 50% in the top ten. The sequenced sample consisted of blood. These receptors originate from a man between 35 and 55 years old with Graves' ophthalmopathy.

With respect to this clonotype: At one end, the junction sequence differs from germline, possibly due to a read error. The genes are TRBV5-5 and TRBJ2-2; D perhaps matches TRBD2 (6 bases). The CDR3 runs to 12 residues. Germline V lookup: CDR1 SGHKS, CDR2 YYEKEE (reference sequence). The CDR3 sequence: CASSVDPRGALF. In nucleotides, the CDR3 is TGTGCCAGCAGCGTTGACCCGCGGGGAGCTCTCTTT. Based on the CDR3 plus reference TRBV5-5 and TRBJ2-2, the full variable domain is DAGVTQSPTHLIKTRGQQVTLRCSPISGHKSVSWYQQVLGQGPQFIFQYYEKEERGRGNFPDRFSARQFPNYSSELNVNALLLGDSALYLCASSVDPRGALFGEGSRLTVL.

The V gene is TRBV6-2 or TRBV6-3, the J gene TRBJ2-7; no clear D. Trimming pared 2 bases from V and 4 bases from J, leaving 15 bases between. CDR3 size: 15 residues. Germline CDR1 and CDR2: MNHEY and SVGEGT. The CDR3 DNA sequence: TGTGCCAGCAGTTACAAATTCTTGGGGAATTACGAGCAGTACTTC. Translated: CASSYKFLGNYEQYF.

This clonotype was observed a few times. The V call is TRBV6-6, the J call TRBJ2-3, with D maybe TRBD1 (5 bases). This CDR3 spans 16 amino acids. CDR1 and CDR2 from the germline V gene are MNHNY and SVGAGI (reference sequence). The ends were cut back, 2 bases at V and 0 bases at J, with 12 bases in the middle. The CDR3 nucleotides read TGTGCCAGCAGTTACCTAGGGGCGACTAGCACAGATACGCAGTATTTT. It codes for CASSYLGATSTDTQYF.

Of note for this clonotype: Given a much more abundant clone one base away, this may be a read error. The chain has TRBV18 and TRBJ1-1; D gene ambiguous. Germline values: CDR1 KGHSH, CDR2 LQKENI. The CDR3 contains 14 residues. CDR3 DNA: TGTGCCAGCTCACCGCAGAGCATGAACACTGAAGCTCTCTTT. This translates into CASSPQSMNTEALF.

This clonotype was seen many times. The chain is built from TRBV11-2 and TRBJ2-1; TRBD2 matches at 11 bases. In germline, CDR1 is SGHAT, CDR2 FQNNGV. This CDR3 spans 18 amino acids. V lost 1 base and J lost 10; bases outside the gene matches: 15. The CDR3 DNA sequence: TGTGCCAGCAGCTTAGGGCCGCTAGCGGGGGGCGCAGGGCGGGAGCAGTTCTTC. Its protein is CASSLGPLAGGAGREQFF.